This T cell receptor beta chain originates from a study of cytotoxic CD8 clonotypes in ibrutinib-treated CLL. Findings of the study overall: The times at which samples were taken varied between sustained-remission and progressing patients. Clonality rose at ibrutinib response, held steady in sustained remission, and fell toward baseline at progression.

This clone was found once. Its antigen is as yet unknown. This CDR3 spans 15 amino acids. This table comes from immunoSEQ multiplex PCR, and its TCRdb copy is limited to in-frame clones, with some not included. Here the sample spans about 130,000 clones, around 80% being singletons. The chain is built from TRBV7-5 and TRBJ1-5. TRBV7-5 is a recognized pseudogene. This clonotype was obtained from a human donor with chronic lymphocytic leukemia. This specimen was PBMCs, taken after 24 months of ibrutinib treatment. The CDR3 here is CARMGGSPSDQPQHF. In nucleotides, the CDR3 is TGTGCCAGAATGGGGGGTTCCCCCAGTGATCAGCCCCAGCATTTT.